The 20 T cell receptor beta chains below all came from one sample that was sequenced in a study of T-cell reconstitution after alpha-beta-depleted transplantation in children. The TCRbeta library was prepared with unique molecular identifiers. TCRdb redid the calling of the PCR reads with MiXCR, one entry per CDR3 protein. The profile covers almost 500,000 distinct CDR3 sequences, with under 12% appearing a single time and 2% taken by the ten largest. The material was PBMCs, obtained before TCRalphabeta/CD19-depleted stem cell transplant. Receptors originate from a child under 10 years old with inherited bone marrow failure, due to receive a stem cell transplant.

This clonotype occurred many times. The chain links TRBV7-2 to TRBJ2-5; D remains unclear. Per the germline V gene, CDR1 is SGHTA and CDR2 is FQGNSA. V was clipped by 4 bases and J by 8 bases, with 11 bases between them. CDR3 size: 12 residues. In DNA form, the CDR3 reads TGTGCCAGCAGCTCCTACACGCAAACCCAGTACTTC. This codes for CASSSYTQTQYF.

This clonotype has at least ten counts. The CDR3 loop reads CASSLGTQYF. CDR3 nucleotide sequence: TGTGCCAGCAGCTTAGGTACGCAGTATTTT. The genes are TRBV7-2 and TRBJ2-3, with no clear D. Germline lookup yields CDR1 SGHTA and CDR2 FQGNSA. V was cut by 1 base and J by 8 bases, with 1 base left in between. There are 10 residues in the CDR3.

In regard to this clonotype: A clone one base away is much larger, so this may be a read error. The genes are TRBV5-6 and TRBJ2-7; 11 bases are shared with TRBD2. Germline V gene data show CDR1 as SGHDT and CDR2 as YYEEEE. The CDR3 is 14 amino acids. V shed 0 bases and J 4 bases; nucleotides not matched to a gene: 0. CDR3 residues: CASSLASGRYEQYF. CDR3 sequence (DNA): TGTGCCAGCAGCTTGGCTAGCGGGAGGTACGAGCAGTACTTC.

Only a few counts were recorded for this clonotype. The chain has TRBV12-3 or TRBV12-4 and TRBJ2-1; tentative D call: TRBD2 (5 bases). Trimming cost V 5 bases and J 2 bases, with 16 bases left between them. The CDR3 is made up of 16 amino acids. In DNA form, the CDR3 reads TGTGCCAGCAGTGCCCACCCCCTCGGGGCCTACAATGAGCAGTTCTTC. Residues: CASSAHPLGAYNEQFF.

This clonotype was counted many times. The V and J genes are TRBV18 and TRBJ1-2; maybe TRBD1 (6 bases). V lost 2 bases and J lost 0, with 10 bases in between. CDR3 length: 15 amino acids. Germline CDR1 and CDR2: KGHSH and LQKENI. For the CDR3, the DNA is TGTGCCAGCTCACCAGCGGACAGCTCTAACTATGGCTACACCTTC. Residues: CASSPADSSNYGYTF.

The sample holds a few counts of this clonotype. This chain's CDR3 is CASSPQDLSEQYF. CDR3 DNA: TGTGCCAGCAGCCCCCAGGACTTATCCGAGCAGTACTTC. The chain uses TRBV9 and TRBJ2-7; possibly TRBD2 for D (5 bases). Germline loops: CDR1 SGDLS, CDR2 YYNGEE. The germline V and J ends were trimmed by 4 bases and 6 bases, with 14 bases remaining between them. The CDR3 totals 13 residues.

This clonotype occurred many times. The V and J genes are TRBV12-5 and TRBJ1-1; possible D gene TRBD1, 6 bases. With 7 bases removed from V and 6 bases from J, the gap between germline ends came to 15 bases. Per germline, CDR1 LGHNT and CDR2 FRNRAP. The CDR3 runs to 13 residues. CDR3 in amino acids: CASDGPQGSEAFF. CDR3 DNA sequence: TGTGCTAGTGACGGGCCACAGGGATCTGAAGCTTTCTTT.

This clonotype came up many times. Here the CDR3 DNA reads TGTGCCACCAGCAGAGATCTGGACAGGGGACTTGAAGGGGACGGCTACACCTTC. Translated, it gives CATSRDLDRGLEGDGYTF. J is TRBJ1-2 and V is TRBV15; 9 nucleotides align to TRBD1. Germline assignment: CDR1 LNHNV and CDR2 YYDKDF (reference sequence). The junction had 16 bases not matched to a gene; V was cut back by 0 bases and J by 8 bases. The CDR3 totals 18 residues.

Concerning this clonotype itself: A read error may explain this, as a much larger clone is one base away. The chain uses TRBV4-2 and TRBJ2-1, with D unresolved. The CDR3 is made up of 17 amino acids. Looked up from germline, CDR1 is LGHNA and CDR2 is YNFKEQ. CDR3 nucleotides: TGTGCCAGCAGCCAAGATCCTGGGTCCCGGACCTCCCATGAGCTGTTCTTC. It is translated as CASSQDPGSRTSHELFF.

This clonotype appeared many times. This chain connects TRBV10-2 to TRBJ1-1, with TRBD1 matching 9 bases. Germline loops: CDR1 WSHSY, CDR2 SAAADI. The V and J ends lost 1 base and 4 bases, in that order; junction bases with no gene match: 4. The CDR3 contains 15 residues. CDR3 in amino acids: CASSEWGQGITEAFF. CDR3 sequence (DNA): TGCGCCAGCAGTGAGTGGGGACAGGGAATCACTGAAGCTTTCTTT.

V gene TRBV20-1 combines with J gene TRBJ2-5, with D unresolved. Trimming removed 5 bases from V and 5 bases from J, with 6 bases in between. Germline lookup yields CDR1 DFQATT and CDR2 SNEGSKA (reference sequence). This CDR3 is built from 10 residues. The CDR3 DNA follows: TGCAGTGCTGGAAGGGAGACCCAGTACTTC. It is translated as CSAGRETQYF.

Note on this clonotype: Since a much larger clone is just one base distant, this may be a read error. The CDR3 nucleotides read TGTGCCAGCAGTTACTCCGTCCTGCTGGGGGAGCTGTTTTTT. This codes for CASSYSVLLGELFF. The rearrangement joins TRBV6-5 to TRBJ2-2; D is ambiguous. V lost 0 bases, J lost 8 bases, and 10 bases lay in between. The germline CDR1 and CDR2 sequences are MNHEY and SVGAGI. The CDR3 spans 14 residues.

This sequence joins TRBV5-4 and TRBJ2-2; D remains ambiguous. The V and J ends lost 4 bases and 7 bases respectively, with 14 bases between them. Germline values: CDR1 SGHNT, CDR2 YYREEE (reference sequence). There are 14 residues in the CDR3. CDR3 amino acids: CASSVGQFDGELFF. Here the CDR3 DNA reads TGTGCCAGCAGCGTGGGCCAGTTCGACGGGGAGCTGTTTTTT.

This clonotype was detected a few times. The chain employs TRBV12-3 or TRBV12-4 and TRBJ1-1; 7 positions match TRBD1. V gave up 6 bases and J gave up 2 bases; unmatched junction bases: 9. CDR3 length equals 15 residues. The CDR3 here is CASSRGGQPNTEAFF. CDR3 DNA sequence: TGTGCCAGCAGCAGGGGGGGACAACCCAACACTGAAGCTTTCTTT.

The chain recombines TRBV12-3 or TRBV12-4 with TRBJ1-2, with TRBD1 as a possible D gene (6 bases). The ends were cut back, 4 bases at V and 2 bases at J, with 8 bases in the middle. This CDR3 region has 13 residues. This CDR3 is CASSWTENYGYTF. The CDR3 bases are TGTGCCAGCAGTTGGACAGAGAACTATGGCTACACCTTC.

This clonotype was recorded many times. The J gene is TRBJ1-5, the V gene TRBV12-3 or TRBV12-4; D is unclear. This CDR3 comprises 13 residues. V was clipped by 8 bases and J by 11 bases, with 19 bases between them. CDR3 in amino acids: CASSPRPVIAQHF. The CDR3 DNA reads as TGTGCCAGCTCCCCTCGGCCGGTAATAGCCCAGCATTTT.

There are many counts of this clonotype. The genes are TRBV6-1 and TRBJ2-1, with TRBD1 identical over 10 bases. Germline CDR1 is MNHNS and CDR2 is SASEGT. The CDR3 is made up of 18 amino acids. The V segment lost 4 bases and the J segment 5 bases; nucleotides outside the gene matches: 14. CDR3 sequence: CASSGPAGQGKVHNEQFF. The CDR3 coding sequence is TGTGCCAGCAGTGGGCCCGCGGGACAGGGGAAGGTCCACAATGAGCAGTTCTTC.

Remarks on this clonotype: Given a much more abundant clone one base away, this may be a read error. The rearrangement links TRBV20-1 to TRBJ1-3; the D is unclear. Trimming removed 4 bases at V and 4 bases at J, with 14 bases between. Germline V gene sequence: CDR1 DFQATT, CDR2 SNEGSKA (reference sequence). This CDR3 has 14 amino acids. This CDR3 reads CSANLDLVGNTIYF. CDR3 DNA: TGCAGTGCTAATCTGGATTTGGTAGGAAACACCATATATTTT.

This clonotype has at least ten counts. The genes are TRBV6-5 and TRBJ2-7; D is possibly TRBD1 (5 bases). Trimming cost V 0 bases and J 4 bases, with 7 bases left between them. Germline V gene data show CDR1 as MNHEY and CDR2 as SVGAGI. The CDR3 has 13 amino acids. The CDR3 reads CASSYSRAYEQYF. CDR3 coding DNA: TGTGCCAGCAGTTACTCCAGGGCATACGAGCAGTACTTC.

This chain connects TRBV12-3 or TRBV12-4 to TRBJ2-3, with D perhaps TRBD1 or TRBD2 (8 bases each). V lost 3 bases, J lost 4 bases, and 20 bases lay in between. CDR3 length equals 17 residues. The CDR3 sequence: CASSFGGAGGFPDTQYF. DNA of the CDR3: TGTGCCAGCAGTTTCGGGGGGGCAGGGGGCTTTCCAGATACGCAGTATTTT.